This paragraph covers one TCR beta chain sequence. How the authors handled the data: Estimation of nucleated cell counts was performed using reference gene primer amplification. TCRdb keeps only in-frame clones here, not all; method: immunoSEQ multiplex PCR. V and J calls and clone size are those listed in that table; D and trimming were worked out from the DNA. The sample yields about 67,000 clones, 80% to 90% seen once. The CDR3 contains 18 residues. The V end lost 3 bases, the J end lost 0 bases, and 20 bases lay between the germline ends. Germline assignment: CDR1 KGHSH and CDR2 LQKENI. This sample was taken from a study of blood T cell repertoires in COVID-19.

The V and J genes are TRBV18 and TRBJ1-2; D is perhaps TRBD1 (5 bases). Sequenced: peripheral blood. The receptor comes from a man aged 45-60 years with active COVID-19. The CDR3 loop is CASSPNLGGKRANYGYTF. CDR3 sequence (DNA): TGTGCCAGCTCACCCAATTTGGGGGGAAAGCGAGCTAACTATGGCTACACCTTC.